The rows below give T cell receptor beta chains drawn from one sample of a study of human T cells and chemical hapten exposure. TCRdb re-called the RACE reads through MiXCR, storing one row per CDR3 protein. The sample lists about 180,000 distinct CDR3 sequences, just under 30% occurring once. Sequencing used whole blood, obtained in connection with sensitization to the hapten diphenylcyclopropenone (DPC). These receptors were obtained from a woman between 25 and 40 years old with alopecia areata. Some clones in this sample may be carry-over from other donors' samples. The CDR3 runs from the conserved cysteine through the conserved F or W.

TRBV9	TRBJ1-1	CASSVLGRAPDTEAFF
TRBV29-1	TRBJ1-4	CSAKVPQGGSTNEKLFF
TRBV9	TRBJ2-3	CASSVGAGPPPYTQYF
TRBV29-1	TRBJ2-7	CSAGISYEQYF
TRBV3-1	TRBJ2-2	CASSQEGQGRGTGELFF
TRBV9	TRBJ1-5	CASSVGTGEDQPQHF
TRBV24-1	TRBJ2-3	CATSDPATDTQYF
TRBV27	TRBJ2-1	CASSRWRGGAEQFF
TRBV29-1	TRBJ2-1	CSVEGGTAYNEQFF
TRBV20-1	TRBJ1-5	CSARAGWNNQPQHF
TRBV24-1	TRBJ2-1	CATSDPTGVNEQFF
TRBV4-2	TRBJ1-5	CASSQRGSNQPQHF
TRBV20-1	TRBJ1-1	CSASGAGIGRAEAFF
TRBV12-3/TRBV12-4	TRBJ1-5	CASSAGQELSQPQHF
TRBV4-3	TRBJ2-1	CASRPVRDRGHDEQFF
TRBV5-1	TRBJ1-1	CASSFLDRDTEAFF